This passage covers 4 T cell receptor beta chains from one sample sequenced in a study of CD8+CD57+ T cells in acquired aplastic anemia. Genomic DNA provided the template from which TCR beta VDJ and CDR3 profiles were obtained. TCRdb re-called the reads through MiXCR, storing one row per CDR3 protein. The sample yields about 170,000 distinct CDR3 sequences, just under 65% seen once. The sequencing input was sorted CD4+, CD8+, or CD8+CD57+ T cells (not recorded which) from PBMCs. The source of these receptors is a human donor in good health.

The V gene is TRBV14, the J gene TRBJ2-5; D perhaps matches TRBD2 (6 bases). Germline loops: CDR1 SGHDN, CDR2 FVKESK. Trimming pared 5 bases from V and 4 bases from J, leaving 26 bases between. The CDR3 is 18 residues long. DNA for the CDR3: TGTGCCAGCAGCTCCGGAAGGCGGGGCTCCCTCTTGGGAGAGACCCAGTACTTC. Residues: CASSSGRRGSLLGETQYF.

The V and J genes are TRBV25-1 and TRBJ2-7, with 8 bases that match TRBD1. This CDR3 region has 15 residues. CDR1 is MGHDK and CDR2 is SYGVNS in the germline V gene. V was pared by 2 bases and J by 0 bases, with 3 bases of the junction left unmatched. The CDR3 loop reads CASSEQGASSYEQYF. The DNA for the CDR3 is TGTGCCAGCAGTGAACAGGGGGCTAGCTCCTACGAGCAGTACTTC.

The V gene is TRBV7-2, the J gene TRBJ1-1; D unresolved. Trimming removed 3 bases from V and 0 bases from J, with 8 bases in between. This CDR3 is built from 14 residues. CDR1 is SGHTA and CDR2 is FQGNSA in the germline V gene. The CDR3 loop reads CASSFMGMNTEAFF. The DNA of the CDR3 is TGTGCCAGCAGCTTTATGGGAATGAACACTGAAGCTTTCTTT.

The V call is TRBV20-1, the J call TRBJ1-6; D is ambiguous. V lost 3 bases and J 0 bases, leaving 12 bases between the germline ends. This CDR3 spans 16 amino acids. Germline values: CDR1 DFQATT, CDR2 SNEGSKA (reference sequence). The CDR3 DNA follows: TGCAGTGCTAGTCAGGCCTCCGGCTCCTATAATTCACCCCTCCACTTT. It specifies CSASQASGSYNSPLHF.